The present entry profiles one TCR beta chain with its context. Looked up from germline, CDR1 is MNHEY and CDR2 is SVGAGI. The CDR3 sequence is 16 residues long. Trimming took 4 bases from V and 6 from J; bases not matched to a gene: 9. The protocol was immunoSEQ multiplex PCR, while the TCRdb copy is restricted to in-frame clones and leaves out a portion. The sample carries more than 250,000 clones, about 90% recorded once. These data are taken from a study of blood T cell repertoires in COVID-19. Study-level information: Sources were T cells, B-cell-depleted T cells, or PBMCs; the material itself was cDNA or gDNA.

Sequencing was done on a sample of peripheral blood. The V call is TRBV6-5, the J call TRBJ2-2, with 9 nucleotides matching TRBD2. This clonotype originated in a young man who had recovered from COVID-19. The CDR3 sequence is CASSSLAGVEAGELFF. The CDR3 bases are TGTGCCAGCAGTTCATTAGCGGGAGTCGAGGCCGGGGAGCTGTTTTTT.